The rows below give T cell receptor beta chains drawn from one sample of a study of cytomegalovirus exposure and HLA in healthy donors. TCRdb keeps only in-frame clones here, not all; method: immunoSEQ multiplex PCR. The repertoire holds 150,000 to 200,000 clones, with approximately 86% as singletons. The sample consisted of PBMCs. The receptors were gathered from a woman under 30 in good health and CMV-seronegative. The CDR3 runs from the conserved cysteine through the conserved F or W. Fields, in order: J gene, V gene, CDR3 protein.

J gene: TRBJ1-1
V gene: TRBV25-1
CDR3 protein: CASSESKGYTEAFF

J gene: TRBJ1-1
V gene: TRBV7-2
CDR3 protein: CASSQQGNTEAFF

J gene: TRBJ2-7
V gene: TRBV7-9
CDR3 protein: CASSSGTLPSYEQYF

J gene: TRBJ2-7
V gene: TRBV10-3
CDR3 protein: CAISTTGGHEQYF

J gene: TRBJ2-6
V gene: TRBV5-6
CDR3 protein: CASSPDRGGPGANVLTF

J gene: TRBJ2-2
V gene: TRBV6-6
CDR3 protein: CASPQSSPPYTGELFF

J gene: TRBJ1-1
V gene: TRBV5-6
CDR3 protein: CASSGGLMNTEAFF

J gene: TRBJ1-1
V gene: TRBV4-1
CDR3 protein: CASSRSRERTEAFF

J gene: TRBJ1-1
V gene: TRBV7-8
CDR3 protein: CASSSSRVNTEAFF

J gene: TRBJ2-2
V gene: TRBV2
CDR3 protein: CASRNHGEVGELFF

J gene: TRBJ2-7
V gene: TRBV10-3
CDR3 protein: CAISESGTGSSYEQYF

J gene: TRBJ2-7
V gene: TRBV10-3
CDR3 protein: CAISETDYEQYF

J gene: TRBJ1-1
V gene: TRBV9
CDR3 protein: CASSVNQGGTEAFF

J gene: TRBJ2-3
V gene: TRBV14
CDR3 protein: CASRPLQGPYSDTQYF

J gene: TRBJ2-5
V gene: TRBV5-1
CDR3 protein: CATSAGTSGGIQETQYF

J gene: TRBJ2-1
V gene: TRBV14
CDR3 protein: CASSPWTSGNRDEQFF

J gene: TRBJ1-2
V gene: TRBV19
CDR3 protein: CASSIIKSGGYDYGYTF

J gene: TRBJ1-5
V gene: TRBV4-1
CDR3 protein: CASSHFWTANQPQHF

J gene: TRBJ1-5
V gene: TRBV5-8
CDR3 protein: CASTLRGGINQPQHF

J gene: TRBJ1-2
V gene: TRBV27
CDR3 protein: CASSSMDSAVGRGYTF

J gene: TRBJ2-4
V gene: TRBV27
CDR3 protein: CASSGTGRDIQYF

J gene: TRBJ1-1
V gene: TRBV18
CDR3 protein: CASLSSGTLNTEAFF

J gene: TRBJ2-7
V gene: TRBV18
CDR3 protein: CASSPSFYRVALDSYEQYF

J gene: TRBJ2-3
V gene: TRBV9
CDR3 protein: CASSVGEGVGTDTQYF

J gene: TRBJ1-4
V gene: TRBV7-9
CDR3 protein: CASSQTGCNEKLFF

J gene: TRBJ2-1
V gene: TRBV5-1
CDR3 protein: CASSWGGGQDNEQFF

J gene: TRBJ2-7
V gene: TRBV5-1
CDR3 protein: CASSRREEGTYEQYF

J gene: TRBJ2-2
V gene: TRBV7-9
CDR3 protein: CASSQTGTNTGELFF